Each of the 24 T cell receptor beta chains below was sequenced from the same sample in a study of cytomegalovirus exposure and HLA in healthy donors. The PCR used 60 Vbeta and 13 Jbeta primers. Method: immunoSEQ multiplex PCR; TCRdb's copy keeps in-frame clones and lacks some. The table has more than 95,000 clones, roughly 80% seen once. Input material: PBMCs. These receptor sequences come from a man aged 30-40 years in good health and CMV-seronegative.

The chain has TRBV18 and TRBJ2-1, with 9 bases that match TRBD1. J gave up 8 bases and V 8 bases, and 7 bases lay outside the gene matches. This CDR3 has 13 amino acids. The V gene's germline CDR1 is KGHSH and CDR2 LQKENI. The CDR3 DNA is TGTGCCAGCGCGGGACAGGGTATCGATGAGCAGTTCTTC. It specifies CASAGQGIDEQFF.

The rearrangement joins TRBV10-3 to TRBJ2-2, with TRBD1 matching 7 bases. The CDR3 length is 18 residues. Germline V CDR1 and CDR2: ENHRY, SYGVKD. V lost 0 bases and J lost 5; bases outside the gene matches: 12. The DNA of the CDR3 is TGTGCCATCAGTGAGTCGTCTGGCGCAGGGGGAGCAACCGGGGAGCTGTTTTTT. Protein: CAISESSGAGGATGELFF.

The V call is TRBV19, the J call TRBJ1-1; 9 bases map to TRBD1. CDR1 and CDR2 (germline): LNHDA, SQIVND (reference sequence). Losses at the gene ends were 2 bases for V and 3 bases for J; bases not matched to a gene: 7. This CDR3 has 16 residues. Here the CDR3 reads CASSILTGGADTEAFF. The CDR3, as DNA: TGTGCCAGTAGTATACTAACAGGGGGCGCCGACACTGAAGCTTTCTTT.

The rearrangement links TRBV5-1 to TRBJ2-5; maybe TRBD1 (6 bases). The end of the DNA aligns better with TRBJ2-7, so the J call may be wrong. Germline values: CDR1 SGHRS, CDR2 YFSETQ. This CDR3 is built from 15 residues. CDR3 DNA sequence: TGCGCCAGCAGCTTGGAGGGACATAGCTCCTACGAGCAGTACTTC. It yields the protein CASSLEGHSSYEQYF.

This clone was counted once. CDR3 in DNA: TGTGCCAGCAGCTCAAACAGGGACTACGAGCAGTACTTC. This codes for CASSSNRDYEQYF. The rearrangement joins TRBV11-3 to TRBJ2-7, with a tentative D call TRBD1 (6 bases). The V end lost 4 bases, the J end lost 3 bases, and 10 bases lay between the germline ends. CDR3 length: 13 residues. Germline V gene sequence: CDR1 SGHNT, CDR2 YENEEA.

V and J are TRBV25-1 and TRBJ2-1; 12 bases are shared with TRBD2. The CDR3 is 16 amino acids. The junction had 13 bases not matched to a gene; V was cut back by 7 bases and J by 9 bases. Germline loops: CDR1 MGHDK, CDR2 SYGVNS. The CDR3 DNA follows: TGTGCCAGCACCCCGGGGGCTAGCGGGGGGGCCGCTGAGCAGTTCTTC. Translation: CASTPGASGGAAEQFF. Filled out from reference TRBV25-1 and TRBJ2-1, the complete variable domain reads EADIYQTPRYLVIGTGKKITLECSQTMGHDKMYWYQQDPGMELHLIHYSYGVNSTEKGDLSSESTVSRIRTEHFPLTLESARPSHTSQYLCASTPGASGGAAEQFFGPGTRLTVL.

The chain is built from TRBV27 and TRBJ1-1; D possibly corresponds to TRBD1 (6 bases). Germline CDR1 MNHEY, CDR2 SMNVEV (reference sequence). The CDR3 length is 13 residues. Trimming stripped 4 bases from V and 3 bases from J, with 9 bases between. CDR3 region: CASSYPGDTEAFF. Here the CDR3 DNA reads TGTGCCAGCAGTTATCCAGGGGACACTGAAGCTTTCTTT.

The chain combines TRBV18 with TRBJ2-5; D is unresolved. Deletions cut 3 bases from V and 2 bases from J, with 7 bases between. The CDR3 is 13 residues long. Germline assignment: CDR1 KGHSH and CDR2 LQKENI. DNA for the CDR3: TGTGCCAGCTCACCCAGGAATCAAGAGACCCAGTACTTC. Encoded protein: CASSPRNQETQYF. Full variable domain (rest looked up from reference TRBV18 and TRBJ2-5): NAGVMQNPRHLVRRRGQEARLRCSPMKGHSHVYWYRQLPEEGLKFMVYLQKENIIDESGMPKERFSAEFPKEGPSILRIQQVVRGDSAAYFCASSPRNQETQYFGPGTRLLVL.

The V call is TRBV2, the J call TRBJ2-7, with a tentative D call TRBD1 (6 bases). Germline V gene lookup returns CDR1 SNHLY and CDR2 FYNNEI. V dropped 5 bases and J dropped 6 bases, with 32 bases sitting between them. The CDR3 is 19 residues long. The CDR3, as DNA: TGTGCCAGCAGTAATTTTCCTTCCCGGGCACAGGGAATAGGGGTCGAGCAGTACTTC. Its translation is CASSNFPSRAQGIGVEQYF.

The chain couples TRBV19 to TRBJ1-3; weak D call: TRBD1 (6 bases). The CDR3 runs 15 residues. Germline CDR1 is LNHDA and CDR2 is SQIVND (reference sequence). V lost 0 bases, J lost 4 bases, and 10 bases lay in between. CDR3: CASSIDGDRGNTIYF. CDR3 nucleotides: TGTGCCAGTAGTATAGATGGAGACAGGGGAAACACCATATATTTT.

The chain combines TRBV28 with TRBJ1-1; 7 bases align to TRBD1. The germline V gene encodes CDR1 MDHEN and CDR2 SYDVKM. This CDR3 has 16 residues. Trimming cost V 6 bases and J 5 bases; bases outside gene matches: 15. CDR3 residues: CASSREGVGRGTEAFF. The CDR3 region has the DNA TGTGCCAGCAGCCGGGAAGGTGTGGGCAGGGGGACTGAAGCTTTCTTT.

The chain combines TRBV4-2 with TRBJ2-1; D remains ambiguous. V was cut by 0 bases and J by 5 bases, with 8 bases left in between. Germline V gene sequence: CDR1 LGHNA, CDR2 YNFKEQ. CDR3 length: 14 amino acids. The CDR3 protein is CASSQEGKDNEQFF. In DNA, the CDR3 is TGTGCCAGCAGCCAAGAGGGCAAGGACAATGAGCAGTTCTTC.

The chain joins TRBV19 to TRBJ1-5, with TRBD1 matching 8 bases. Germline trimming cut 7 bases from V and 6 bases from J; bases unmatched to any gene: 14. Germline loops: CDR1 LNHDA, CDR2 SQIVND (reference sequence). This CDR3 has 16 amino acids. The CDR3: CASIEGQAWRGQPQHF. CDR3 coding DNA: TGTGCCAGTATCGAGGGACAGGCTTGGCGTGGTCAGCCCCAGCATTTT.

The chain links TRBV18 to TRBJ1-3, with D hard to call. Germline lookup yields CDR1 KGHSH and CDR2 LQKENI. There are 18 residues in the CDR3. Trimming removed 3 bases at V and 4 bases at J, with 22 bases between. CDR3 DNA: TGTGCCAGCTCACCGCTCCCTGGTAGCAGTCTAGCGGGAAACACCATATATTTT. Protein: CASSPLPGSSLAGNTIYF. Using reference TRBV18 and TRBJ1-3 for the parts outside the CDR3, the full variable domain is NAGVMQNPRHLVRRRGQEARLRCSPMKGHSHVYWYRQLPEEGLKFMVYLQKENIIDESGMPKERFSAEFPKEGPSILRIQQVVRGDSAAYFCASSPLPGSSLAGNTIYFGEGSWLTVV.

The chain has TRBV27 and TRBJ2-7; 8 nucleotides line up with TRBD1. Germline V gene lookup returns CDR1 MNHEY and CDR2 SMNVEV (reference sequence). J lost 6 bases, V lost 8 bases, and 12 bases had no gene match. The length of the CDR3 is 14 residues. CDR3 DNA: TGTGCCAGCGGGGGGCGGGGTACAGGGGGCGAGCAGTACTTC. Its protein product is CASGGRGTGGEQYF.

This chain joins TRBV7-9 and TRBJ1-2; D is unresolved. The V end was cut by 6 bases, the J end by 0 bases, with 8 bases between. The CDR3 extends over 13 amino acids. CDR1 is SEHNR, CDR2 FQNEAQ, per germline (reference sequence). The CDR3 is CASRGRSNYGYTF. Written as DNA, the CDR3 is TGTGCCAGCAGGGGCAGGTCTAACTATGGCTACACCTTC.

This chain uses TRBV10-2 with TRBJ1-1; 7 bases fit TRBD1. This CDR3 contains 16 residues. Trimming cost V 6 bases and J 0 bases; bases outside gene matches: 10. The germline V gene encodes CDR1 WSHSY and CDR2 SAAADI. The CDR3 protein is CASSSTGAMMNTEAFF. Written as DNA, the CDR3 is TGCGCCAGCAGCTCAACAGGGGCAATGATGAACACTGAAGCTTTCTTT.

The chain recombines TRBV10-3 with TRBJ2-7; TRBD1 agrees at 8 bases. Trimming cost V 11 bases and J 5 bases; bases outside gene matches: 8. The CDR3 is 12 residues long. CDR1 and CDR2 (germline): ENHRY, SYGVKD. The CDR3 bases are TGTGCCTCCCTAGGACAGGGCCACGAGCAGTACTTC. The encoded protein is CASLGQGHEQYF.

The V gene is TRBV19, the J gene TRBJ2-7; TRBD1 aligns across 11 bases. The junction had 6 bases not matched to a gene; V was cut back by 6 bases and J by 5 bases. In germline, CDR1 is LNHDA, CDR2 SQIVND (reference sequence). The CDR3 consists of 14 residues. In DNA, the CDR3 is TGTGCCAGTAGGTTGGGACAGGGGGTCGACGAGCAGTACTTC. Amino acids: CASRLGQGVDEQYF.

The V gene is TRBV10-3, the J gene TRBJ2-7; no reliable D call. The CDR3 is 13 residues long. The germline V gene encodes CDR1 ENHRY and CDR2 SYGVKD. V gave up 10 bases and J gave up 1 base, with 14 bases separating them. The chain's CDR3 is CATTVNLSYEQYF. The CDR3 region has the DNA TGTGCCACCACGGTGAATCTATCCTACGAGCAGTACTTC.

This chain links TRBV6-6 with TRBJ2-5; 7 bases align to TRBD1. TRBJ2-7 explains the end of the DNA better; the J call may be wrong. The CDR3 is made up of 13 amino acids. Germline V CDR1 and CDR2: MNHNY, SVGAGI (reference sequence). DNA for the CDR3: TGTGCCAGCAGAGACAGGGACGTGGACGAGCAGTACTTC. Translating it yields CASRDRDVDEQYF.

V usage is TRBV10-3 and J usage is TRBJ2-2, with 8 bases lining up with TRBD2. J was trimmed by 2 bases and V by 9 bases; bases with no gene match: 8. The CDR3 extends over 15 amino acids. The germline V gene has CDR1 ENHRY and CDR2 SYGVKD. CDR3 bases: TGTGCCATTTCCCCTAGCGGGTACAACACCGGGGAGCTGTTTTTT. It is translated as CAISPSGYNTGELFF.

This sequence joins TRBV9 and TRBJ1-2; 8 bases align to TRBD1. The V gene end was trimmed by 3 bases and the J gene end by 4 bases; junction bases not matched to a gene: 11. The V gene's germline CDR1 is SGDLS and CDR2 YYNGEE. The CDR3 runs to 16 residues. CDR3 DNA sequence: TGTGCCAGCAGCGCCCAAAGACAGGGGCTACTCTATGGCTACACCTTC. Encoded protein: CASSAQRQGLLYGYTF.

This chain joins TRBV19 and TRBJ1-5; D call uncertain. V was pared by 5 bases and J by 5 bases, with 4 bases between. Germline V gene sequence: CDR1 LNHDA, CDR2 SQIVND (reference sequence). The CDR3 spans 11 residues. CDR3 DNA sequence: TGTGCCAGTAGTCACTATCAGCCCCAGCATTTT. Translation: CASSHYQPQHF.